These 10 T cell receptor beta chains came from one sample sequenced in a study of T cells after yellow fever vaccination. TCRdb analysed the 5' RACE reads with MiXCR anew, one entry per CDR3 protein. The repertoire has just under 600,000 distinct CDR3 sequences, approximately 12% of them found once; the top ten carry roughly 13%. The material sequenced was PBMCs, taken on the day of the yellow fever booster vaccination. The receptors shown here come from a young man who received the YFV17D yellow fever vaccine.

This clonotype has ten or more counts. This chain links TRBV7-9 with TRBJ2-7; no definite D call. The CDR3 contains 11 residues. V lost 2 bases, J lost 5 bases, and 4 bases lay in between. Germline V gives CDR1 SEHNR, CDR2 FQNEAQ (reference sequence). The CDR3 is CASSLLDEQYF. DNA of the CDR3: TGTGCCAGCAGCTTACTCGACGAGCAGTACTTC.

The chain joins TRBV15 to TRBJ2-3; possibly TRBD1 or TRBD2 for D (5 bases each). The CDR3 has 14 residues. CDR1 is LNHNV, CDR2 YYDKDF, per germline (reference sequence). The V end lost 5 bases, the J end lost 6 bases, and 15 bases lay between the germline ends. The CDR3 DNA reads as TGTGCCACCAGCCCGGGGCCTCTTGCGGATACGCAGTATTTT. This gives the protein CATSPGPLADTQYF.

The gene calls are TRBV7-2 and TRBJ2-3; 7 nucleotides line up with TRBD2. CDR3 size: 15 residues. V lost 3 bases to trimming and J lost 3 bases; unmatched junction nucleotides: 6. Germline V gene data show CDR1 as SGHTA and CDR2 as FQGNSA. The CDR3 sequence is CASSFFGGRTDTQYF. Written as DNA, the CDR3 is TGTGCCAGCAGCTTCTTCGGGGGGAGGACAGATACGCAGTATTTT. Filled out from reference TRBV7-2 and TRBJ2-3, the complete variable domain reads GAGVSQSPSNKVTEKGKDVELRCDPISGHTALYWYRQSLGQGLEFLIYFQGNSAPDKSGLPSDRFSAERTGGSVSTLTIQRTQQEDSAVYLCASSFFGGRTDTQYFGPGTRLTVL.

This sequence joins TRBV24-1 and TRBJ2-3; 10 bases are a match to TRBD2. With V trimmed by 5 bases and J by 4 bases, 5 bases remained unmatched. The CDR3 totals 15 residues. Germline assignment: CDR1 KGHDR and CDR2 SFDVKD. CDR3 bases: TGTGCCACCAGTGCGGCTAGCGGGAGTTCAGATACGCAGTATTTT. Amino acid sequence: CATSAASGSSDTQYF.

This chain uses TRBV4-3 with TRBJ2-3, with D perhaps matching TRBD1 (5 bases). V was trimmed by 1 base and J by 2 bases, leaving 10 bases between them. In germline, CDR1 is LGHNA, CDR2 YSLEER. The CDR3 is 15 residues long. The CDR3 DNA sequence: TGCGCCAGCAGCCAAGGAACAGGCCCCACAGATACGCAGTATTTT. Protein: CASSQGTGPTDTQYF.

This clonotype showed up just a few times. This chain uses TRBV7-9 with TRBJ2-1; the match to TRBD2 covers 7 bases. The germline gives CDR1 SEHNR, CDR2 FQNEAQ (reference sequence). With 7 bases clipped from V and 7 bases from J, the junction kept 13 bases outside the gene matches. There are 15 residues in the CDR3. The CDR3, as DNA: TGTGCCAGCACCCAGGGAGCGGGAACTTTAAATGAGCAGTTCTTC. Translated, it gives CASTQGAGTLNEQFF.

This clonotype was seen many times. The CDR3 spells CASSTQGRAPDTQYF. CDR3 sequence (DNA): TGTGCCAGCAGCACGCAAGGGAGAGCACCAGATACGCAGTATTTT. The chain links TRBV7-9 to TRBJ2-3; possibly TRBD2 for D (5 bases). Per the germline V gene, CDR1 is SEHNR and CDR2 is FQNEAQ (reference sequence). The V end was cut by 5 bases, the J end by 4 bases, with 16 bases between. This CDR3 has 15 residues. Full variable domain (outside the CDR3, taken from reference TRBV7-9 and TRBJ2-3): DTGVSQNPRHKITKRGQNVTFRCDPISEHNRLYWYRQTLGQGPEFLTYFQNEAQLEKSRLLSDRFSAERPKGSFSTLEIQRTEQGDSAMYLCASSTQGRAPDTQYFGPGTRLTVL.

The chain has TRBV7-9 and TRBJ2-7; 9 bases match TRBD1. The CDR3 has 13 residues. Germline values: CDR1 SEHNR, CDR2 FQNEAQ (reference sequence). V was pared by 5 bases and J by 4 bases, with 3 bases of the junction left unmatched. The CDR3: CASSGQGHYEQYF. Written as DNA, the CDR3 is TGTGCCAGCAGCGGACAGGGGCATTACGAGCAGTACTTC. Full variable domain (missing parts from reference TRBV7-9 and TRBJ2-7): DTGVSQNPRHKITKRGQNVTFRCDPISEHNRLYWYRQTLGQGPEFLTYFQNEAQLEKSRLLSDRFSAERPKGSFSTLEIQRTEQGDSAMYLCASSGQGHYEQYFGPGTRLTVT.

This rearrangement joins TRBV19 to TRBJ1-5; no definite D call. V was shortened by 7 bases and J by 0 bases, with 4 bases between the two germline ends. Germline loops: CDR1 LNHDA, CDR2 SQIVND (reference sequence). The CDR3 covers 12 residues. In DNA, the CDR3 is TGTGCCAGTAACCCTAGCAATCAGCCCCAGCATTTT. This codes for CASNPSNQPQHF.

In this sample, this clonotype turned up once. The genes are TRBV4-3 and TRBJ1-2, with 8 bases matching TRBD1. Germline V gene lookup returns CDR1 LGHNA and CDR2 YSLEER. The CDR3 length is 17 residues. Unmatched junction bases numbered 11, after V lost 0 bases and J lost 5 bases. The CDR3 sequence: CASSQDLAGQVIYGYTF. Here the CDR3 DNA reads TGCGCCAGCAGCCAAGATTTGGCGGGACAGGTTATTTATGGCTACACCTTC.